This passage covers 21 T cell receptor beta chains from one sample sequenced in a study of radiation and T cells in renal cell carcinoma. The time point here: baseline pretreatment blood. Treatment specified: 15 Gy SBRT to primary tumor, nephrectomy 4 weeks later. The table came from immunoSEQ multiplex PCR; TCRdb's copy has only in-frame clones and leaves some out. The repertoire has 140,000 to 150,000 clones, about 87% of them found once; the top ten carry 3.5% to 5%. The sequenced sample was blood, obtained from a patient whose treatment included radiotherapy and nephrectomy. Receptor source: a woman in her seventies with renal cell carcinoma.

CDR3 region: CASTTRTGGSAGELFF. CDR3 nucleotide sequence: TGCGCCAGCACTACCAGGACAGGGGGATCTGCCGGGGAGCTGTTTTTT. V is TRBV5-1 and J is TRBJ2-2; 10 positions match TRBD1. After removal of 6 bases from V and 6 bases from J, the junction contained 11 bases not matched to a gene. The V gene's germline CDR1 is SGHRS and CDR2 YFSETQ. This CDR3 region has 16 residues.

The rearrangement uses TRBV18 and TRBJ1-1; D might be TRBD1 (6 bases). The V end was cut by 6 bases, the J end by 7 bases, with 15 bases between. Germline V lookup: CDR1 KGHSH, CDR2 LQKENI. The CDR3 spans 13 residues. The chain's CDR3 is CASSPSRGGEAFF. The CDR3 bases are TGTGCCAGCTCCCCGTCTCGAGGGGGTGAAGCTTTCTTT.

This chain uses TRBV30 with TRBJ1-5; D possibly corresponds to TRBD1 (5 bases). V gave up 2 bases and J gave up 2 bases, with 10 bases separating them. The germline gives CDR1 GTSNPN, CDR2 SVGIG (reference sequence). The CDR3 covers 14 residues. CDR3 nucleotide sequence: TGTGCCTGGAGTAGGAGGGGAGGCAATCAGCCCCAGCATTTT. This encodes CAWSRRGGNQPQHF.

The chain has TRBV7-2 and TRBJ2-3, with 9 nucleotides matching TRBD2. The CDR3 spans 16 residues. Germline lookup yields CDR1 SGHTA and CDR2 FQGNSA. With 5 bases clipped from V and 2 bases from J, the junction kept 8 bases outside the gene matches. The CDR3 sequence: CASSIGTSRTTDTQYF. The CDR3 nucleotides read TGTGCCAGCAGCATCGGGACTAGCCGTACCACAGATACGCAGTATTTT. Supplemented by reference TRBV7-2 and TRBJ2-3, the full variable domain reads GAGVSQSPSNKVTEKGKDVELRCDPISGHTALYWYRQSLGQGLEFLIYFQGNSAPDKSGLPSDRFSAERTGGSVSTLTIQRTQQEDSAVYLCASSIGTSRTTDTQYFGPGTRLTVL.

About this clone: Distinct nucleotide sequences in the sample also encode this CDR3. The J gene is TRBJ2-5, the V gene TRBV5-1; 7 nucleotides agree with TRBD1. Germline V lookup: CDR1 SGHRS, CDR2 YFSETQ. V lost 3 bases to trimming and J lost 2 bases; unmatched junction nucleotides: 1. The CDR3 loop spans 13 amino acids. The CDR3 DNA is TGCGCCAGCAGCTCGACAGGGCAAGAGACCCAGTACTTC. Protein: CASSSTGQETQYF.

The chain has TRBV6-1 and TRBJ2-2; 13 bases line up with TRBD2. The V segment lost 2 bases and the J segment 7 bases; nucleotides outside the gene matches: 13. The CDR3 covers 19 residues. Germline V gives CDR1 MNHNS, CDR2 SASEGT. This CDR3 reads CASSERGLAGTNTIGELFF. DNA of the CDR3: TGTGCCAGCAGTGAAAGGGGACTAGCGGGGACCAACACCATCGGGGAGCTGTTTTTT.

CDR3 residues: CASSYSRTRAFF. The CDR3 DNA reads as TGTGCCAGCAGTTACTCCAGGACTAGGGCTTTCTTT. The J gene is TRBJ1-1, the V gene TRBV6-5, with D hard to call. CDR1 and CDR2 (germline): MNHEY, SVGAGI. Trimming took 0 bases from V and 11 from J, leaving 10 bases between them. This CDR3 contains 12 residues.

This chain connects TRBV19 to TRBJ2-6; D call uncertain. V gave up 2 bases and J gave up 3 bases, with 8 bases separating them. Germline-derived CDR1 and CDR2 are LNHDA and SQIVND (reference sequence). The CDR3 covers 15 residues. The CDR3 sequence is CASSISIDGANVLTF. The CDR3 region has the DNA TGTGCCAGTAGTATAAGCATCGATGGGGCCAACGTCCTGACTTTC.

The CDR3 protein is CASSSLTAGAGETQYF. Written as DNA, the CDR3 is TGTGCCAGCAGTTCCCTGACAGCGGGGGCGGGAGAGACCCAGTACTTC. J is TRBJ2-5 and V is TRBV6-5; 8 bases agree with TRBD2. In germline, CDR1 is MNHEY, CDR2 SVGAGI. The CDR3 extends over 16 amino acids. The V gene end was trimmed by 4 bases and the J gene end by 4 bases; junction bases not matched to a gene: 11.

The chain employs TRBV4-3 and TRBJ2-3, with D tentatively TRBD1 (5 bases). V gave up 1 base and J gave up 4 bases, with 15 bases separating them. The germline gives CDR1 LGHNA, CDR2 YSLEER. The CDR3 is 16 amino acids. This CDR3 reads CASSQVGAGSADTQYF. The CDR3 bases are TGCGCCAGCAGCCAAGTTGGGGCAGGCTCGGCAGATACGCAGTATTTT.

The rearrangement uses TRBV4-2 and TRBJ1-6; unclear D gene. The CDR3 is 16 residues long. The germline CDR1 and CDR2 sequences are LGHNA and YNFKEQ. V lost 0 bases, J lost 6 bases, and 12 bases lay in between. The CDR3 bases are TGTGCCAGCAGCCAAGATTGGGGTACACCTAATTCACCCCTCCACTTT. As protein: CASSQDWGTPNSPLHF.

The chain has TRBV9 and TRBJ2-1, with 11 bases lining up with TRBD1. CDR1 is SGDLS, CDR2 YYNGEE, per germline. Losses at the gene ends were 4 bases for V and 6 bases for J; bases not matched to a gene: 6. The CDR3 length is 15 residues. CDR3: CASSSPGTGGNEQFF. The CDR3 coding sequence is TGTGCCAGCAGCTCACCCGGGACAGGGGGCAATGAGCAGTTCTTC.

The J gene is TRBJ1-4, the V gene TRBV2, with D perhaps matching TRBD1 (5 bases). Germline V gene sequence: CDR1 SNHLY, CDR2 FYNNEI. The CDR3 length is 14 residues. V dropped 5 bases and J dropped 8 bases, with 15 bases sitting between them. The CDR3 protein is CASSSGTSREKLFF. The CDR3 DNA reads TGTGCCAGCAGTTCAGGGACTTCAAGGGAAAAACTGTTTTTT. The complete variable domain, with remaining parts taken from reference TRBV2 and TRBJ1-4, reads EPEVTQTPSHQVTQMGQEVILRCVPISNHLYFYWYRQILGQKVEFLVSFYNNEISEKSEIFDDQFSVERPDGSNFTLKIRSTKLEDSAMYFCASSSGTSREKLFFGSGTQLSVL.

The chain recombines TRBV10-3 with TRBJ1-5, with TRBD1 matching over 10 bases. This CDR3 contains 15 residues. The trim removed 4 bases at V and 1 base at J, leaving 1 base unmatched. Looked up from germline, CDR1 is ENHRY and CDR2 is SYGVKD. The chain's CDR3 is CAISVGQGSNQPQHF. CDR3 DNA sequence: TGTGCCATCAGTGTGGGACAGGGGAGCAATCAGCCCCAGCATTTT.

The chain links TRBV14 to TRBJ1-1; D might be TRBD1 (5 bases). Trimming pared 5 bases from V and 8 bases from J, leaving 9 bases between. Germline-derived CDR1 and CDR2 are SGHDN and FVKESK. The CDR3 contains 11 residues. Written as DNA, the CDR3 is TGTGCCAGCAGCGGACACAGAGAAGCTTTCTTT. Protein sequence: CASSGHREAFF. Full variable domain (remainder filled in from reference TRBV14 and TRBJ1-1): EAGVTQFPSHSVIEKGQTVTLRCDPISGHDNLYWYRRVMGKEIKFLLHFVKESKQDESGMPNNRFLAERTGGTYSTLKVQPAELEDSGVYFCASSGHREAFFGQGTRLTVV.

CDR3 sequence (DNA): TGTGCCAGCTCACGGACAGGGGCCGGCGAGCAGTACTTC. Its protein is CASSRTGAGEQYF. The chain joins TRBV18 to TRBJ2-7; 9 bases are shared with TRBD1. Germline CDR1 reads KGHSH; CDR2 reads LQKENI. The CDR3 extends over 13 amino acids. The junction had 4 bases not matched to a gene; V was cut back by 4 bases and J by 6 bases.

This clone was detected only once. This CDR3 is CASSEGREYGYTF. CDR3 nucleotides: TGTGCCAGCAGTGAAGGCAGGGAGTATGGCTACACCTTC. This chain links TRBV2 with TRBJ1-2; TRBD1 might be the D (5 bases). Trimming removed 1 base from V and 5 bases from J, with 8 bases in between. The CDR3 is 13 amino acids. Looked up from germline, CDR1 is SNHLY and CDR2 is FYNNEI.

The chain has TRBV7-3 and TRBJ2-1; D is uncertain. In germline, CDR1 is SGHTA, CDR2 FQGTGA. The germline V and J ends were trimmed by 1 base and 11 bases, with 12 bases remaining between them. This CDR3 contains 13 residues. The chain's CDR3 is CASSLKGPHKQFF. CDR3 DNA: TGTGCCAGCAGCTTAAAAGGGCCCCATAAGCAGTTCTTC.

The rearrangement joins TRBV7-2 to TRBJ1-6, with 7 nucleotides matching TRBD1. The trim removed 5 bases at V and 9 bases at J, leaving 7 bases unmatched. CDR1 SGHTA and CDR2 FQGNSA come from the germline V gene. The CDR3 totals 14 residues. In DNA, the CDR3 is TGTGCCAGCAGCCCACAGGGGTCGGGTTCACCCCTCCACTTT. Its translation is CASSPQGSGSPLHF.

The chain employs TRBV19 and TRBJ2-3, with D perhaps matching TRBD1 or TRBD2 (6 bases each). Trimming cost V 5 bases and J 4 bases, with 13 bases left between them. CDR3 length: 14 residues. Per the germline V gene, CDR1 is LNHDA and CDR2 is SQIVND (reference sequence). CDR3 DNA: TGTGCCAGTAGTGAACGGGGGCGTCCAGATACGCAGTATTTT. Translated: CASSERGRPDTQYF.

The V call is TRBV30, the J call TRBJ2-3; tentative D call: TRBD2 (5 bases). V was cut by 5 bases and J by 1 base, with 10 bases left in between. Germline lookup yields CDR1 GTSNPN and CDR2 SVGIG (reference sequence). This CDR3 region has 13 residues. For the CDR3, the DNA is TGTGCCTGGGGACTTTGGGGCACAGATACGCAGTATTTT. Protein sequence: CAWGLWGTDTQYF.